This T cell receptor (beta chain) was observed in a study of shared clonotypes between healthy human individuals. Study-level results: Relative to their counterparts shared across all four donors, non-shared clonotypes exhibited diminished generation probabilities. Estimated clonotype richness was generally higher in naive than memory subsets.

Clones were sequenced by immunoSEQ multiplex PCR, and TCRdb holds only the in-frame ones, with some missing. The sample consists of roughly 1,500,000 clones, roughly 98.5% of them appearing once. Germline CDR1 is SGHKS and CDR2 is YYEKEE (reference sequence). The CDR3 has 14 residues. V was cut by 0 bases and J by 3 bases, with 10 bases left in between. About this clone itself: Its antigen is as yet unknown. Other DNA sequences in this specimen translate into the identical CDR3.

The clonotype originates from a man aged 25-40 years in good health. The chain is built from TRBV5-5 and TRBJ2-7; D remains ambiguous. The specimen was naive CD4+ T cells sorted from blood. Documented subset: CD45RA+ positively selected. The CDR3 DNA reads TGTGCCAGCAGCTTGGGCGCCGGTAGCTACGAGCAGTACTTC. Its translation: CASSLGAGSYEQYF.